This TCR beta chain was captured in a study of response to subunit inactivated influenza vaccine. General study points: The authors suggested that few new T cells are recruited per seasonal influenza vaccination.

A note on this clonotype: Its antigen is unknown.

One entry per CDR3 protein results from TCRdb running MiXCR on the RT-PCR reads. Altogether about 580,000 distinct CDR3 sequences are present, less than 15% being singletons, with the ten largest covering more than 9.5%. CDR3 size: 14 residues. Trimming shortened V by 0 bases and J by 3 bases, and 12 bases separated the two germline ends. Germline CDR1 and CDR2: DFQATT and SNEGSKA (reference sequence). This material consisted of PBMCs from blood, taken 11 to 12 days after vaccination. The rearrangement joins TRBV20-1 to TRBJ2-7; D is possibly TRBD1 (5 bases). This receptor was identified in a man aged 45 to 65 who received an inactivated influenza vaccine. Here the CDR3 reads CSAREGPARYEQYF. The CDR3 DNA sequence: TGCAGTGCTAGAGAGGGGCCAGCACGCTACGAGCAGTACTTC.